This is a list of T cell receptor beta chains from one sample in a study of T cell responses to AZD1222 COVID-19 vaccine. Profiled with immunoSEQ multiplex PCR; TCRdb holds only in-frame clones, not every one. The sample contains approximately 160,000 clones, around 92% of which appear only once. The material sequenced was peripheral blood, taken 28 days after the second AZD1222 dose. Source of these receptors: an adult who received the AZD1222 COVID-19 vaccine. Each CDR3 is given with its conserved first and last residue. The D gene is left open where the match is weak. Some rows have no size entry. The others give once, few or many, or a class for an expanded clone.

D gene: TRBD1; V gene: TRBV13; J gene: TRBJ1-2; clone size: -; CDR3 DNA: TGTGCCAGCAGCTTACAGGGACAGGGGTTTTTGCGTGGCTACACCTTC; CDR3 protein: CASSLQGQGFLRGYTF
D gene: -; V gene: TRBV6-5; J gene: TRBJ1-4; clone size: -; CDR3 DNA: TGTGCCAGCAGTTACTCGCAGGAAGGGGAAAAACTGTTTTTT; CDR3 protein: CASSYSQEGEKLFF
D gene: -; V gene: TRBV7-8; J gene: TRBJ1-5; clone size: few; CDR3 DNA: TGTGCCAGCAGCTTATACGGACCGCTCAATCAGCCCCAGCATTTT; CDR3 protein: CASSLYGPLNQPQHF
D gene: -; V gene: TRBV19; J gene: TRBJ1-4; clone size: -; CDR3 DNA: TGTGCCAGTAGTATATTCGGGGCCTCTAATGAAAAACTGTTTTTT; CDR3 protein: CASSIFGASNEKLFF
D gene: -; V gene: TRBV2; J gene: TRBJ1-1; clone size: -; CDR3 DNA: TGTGCCAGCAGTGCGACGGGACACACTGAAGCTTTCTTT; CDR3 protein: CASSATGHTEAFF
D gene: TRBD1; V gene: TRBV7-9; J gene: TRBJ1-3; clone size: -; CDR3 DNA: TGTGCCAGCAGCTCCGGGACAGGGCGAAATTGGGGAAACACCATATATTTT; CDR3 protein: CASSSGTGRNWGNTIYF
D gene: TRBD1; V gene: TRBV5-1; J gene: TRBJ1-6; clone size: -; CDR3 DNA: TGCGCCAGCAGCCGACAGGGTTATAATTCACCCCTCCACTTT; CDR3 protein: CASSRQGYNSPLHF
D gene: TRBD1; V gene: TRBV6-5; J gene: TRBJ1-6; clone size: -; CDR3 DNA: TGTGCCAGCAGTACCACAGGGGAACGGTATTCACCCCTCCACTTT; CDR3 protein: CASSTTGERYSPLHF
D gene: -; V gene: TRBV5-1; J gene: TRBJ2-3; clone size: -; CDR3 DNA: TGCGCCAGCAGCTTGGGACAGAATACAGATACGCAGTATTTT; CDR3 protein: CASSLGQNTDTQYF
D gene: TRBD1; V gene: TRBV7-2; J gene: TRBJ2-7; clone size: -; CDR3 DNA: TGTGCCAGCAGCGTAGACAGGGGTAGCTACGAGCAGTACTTC; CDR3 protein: CASSVDRGSYEQYF
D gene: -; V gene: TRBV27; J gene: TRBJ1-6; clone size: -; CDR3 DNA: TGTGCCAGCAGGCCGGGACATGGGCTTTATAATTCACCCCTCCACTTT; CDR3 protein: CASRPGHGLYNSPLHF
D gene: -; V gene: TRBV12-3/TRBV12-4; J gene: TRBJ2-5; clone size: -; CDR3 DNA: TGTGCCAGCAGATCTGACCGTGAAGAGACCCAGTACTTC; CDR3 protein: CASRSDREETQYF
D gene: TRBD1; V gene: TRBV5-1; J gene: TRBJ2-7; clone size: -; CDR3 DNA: TGCGCCAGCAGCTACGGACAGGGTAGTGGATACGAGCAGTACTTC; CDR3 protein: CASSYGQGSGYEQYF
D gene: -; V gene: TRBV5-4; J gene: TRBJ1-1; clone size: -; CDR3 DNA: TGTGCCAGCAGCTTTGGCGGCGGGACTGAAGCTTTCTTT; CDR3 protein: CASSFGGGTEAFF
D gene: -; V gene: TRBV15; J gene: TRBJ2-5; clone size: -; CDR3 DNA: TGTGCCACCAGCAGAGATACTAGCCAAGAGACCCAGTACTTC; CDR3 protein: CATSRDTSQETQYF
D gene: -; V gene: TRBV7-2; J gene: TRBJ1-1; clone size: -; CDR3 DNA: TGTGCCAGCAGCTCTTTGATGGCAGAAGCTTTCTTT; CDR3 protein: CASSSLMAEAFF
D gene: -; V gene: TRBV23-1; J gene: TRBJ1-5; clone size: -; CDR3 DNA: TGCGCCAGCAGTCAATCCACGTATAGGGTGGATAGCAATCAGCCCCAGCATTTT; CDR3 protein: CASSQSTYRVDSNQPQHF
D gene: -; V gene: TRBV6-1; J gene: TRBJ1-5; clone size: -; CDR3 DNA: TGTGCCAGCAGTGAAGAGGGCGGCAATCAGCCCCAGCATTTT; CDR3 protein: CASSEEGGNQPQHF
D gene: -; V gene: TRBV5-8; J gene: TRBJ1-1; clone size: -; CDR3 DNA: TGTGCCAGCAGCTTGATAGGGGCGAACACTGAAGCTTTCTTT; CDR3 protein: CASSLIGANTEAFF
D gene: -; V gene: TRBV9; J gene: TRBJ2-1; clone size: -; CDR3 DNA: TGTGCCAGCAGCGTAGGAAAAGGGCGTATCGATGAGCAGTTCTTC; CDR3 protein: CASSVGKGRIDEQFF
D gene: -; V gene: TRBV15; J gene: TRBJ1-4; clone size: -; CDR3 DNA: TGTGCCACCAGCAGAGATGGTAGATCCCCTGAAAAACTGTTTTTT; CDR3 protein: CATSRDGRSPEKLFF
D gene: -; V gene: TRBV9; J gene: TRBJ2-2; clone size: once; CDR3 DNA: TGTGCCAGCAGCGTAGCGCCCGGGGAGCTGTTTTTT; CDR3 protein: CASSVAPGELFF
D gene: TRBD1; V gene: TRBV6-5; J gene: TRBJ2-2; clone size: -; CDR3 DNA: TGTGCCAGCAGAGACAGGGCCTACACCGGGGAGCTGTTTTTT; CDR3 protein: CASRDRAYTGELFF
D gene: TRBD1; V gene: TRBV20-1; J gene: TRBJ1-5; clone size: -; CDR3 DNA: TGCAGTGCCAGTCCCGGGACAGGGGCTGGTCAGCCCCAGCATTTT; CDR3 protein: CSASPGTGAGQPQHF
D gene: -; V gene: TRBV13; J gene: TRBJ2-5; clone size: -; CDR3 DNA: TGTGCCAGCAGCCCCGTGTTTGGTCAAGAGACCCAGTACTTC; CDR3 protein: CASSPVFGQETQYF
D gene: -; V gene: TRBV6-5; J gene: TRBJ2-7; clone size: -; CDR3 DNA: TGTGCCAGCAGTTACGGGGGAAACTACGAGCAGTACTTC; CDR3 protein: CASSYGGNYEQYF
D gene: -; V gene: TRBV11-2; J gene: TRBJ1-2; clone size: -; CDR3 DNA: TGTGCCAGCAGCTTTGGGCATGGCTACACCTTC; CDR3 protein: CASSFGHGYTF
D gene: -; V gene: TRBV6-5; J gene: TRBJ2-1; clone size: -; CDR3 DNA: TGTGCCAGCAGTCCCGGGTTCTCCTCCTACAATGAGCAGTTCTTC; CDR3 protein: CASSPGFSSYNEQFF
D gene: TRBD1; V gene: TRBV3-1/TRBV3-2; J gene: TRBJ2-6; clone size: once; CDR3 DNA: TGTGCCAGCAGCGGCCCGGCGGACAGGAGGTTCAACGTCCTGACTTTC; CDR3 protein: CASSGPADRRFNVLTF
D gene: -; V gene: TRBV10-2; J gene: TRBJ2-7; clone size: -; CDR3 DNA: TGCGCCAGCAGTGAGTCGGGGATCGGCGGCAACGATTACGAGCAGTACTTC; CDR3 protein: CASSESGIGGNDYEQYF
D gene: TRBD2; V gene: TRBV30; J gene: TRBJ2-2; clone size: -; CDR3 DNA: TGTGCCTGGAGGGGACCGGGACTAGCTTCCGGGGAGCTGTTTTTT; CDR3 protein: CAWRGPGLASGELFF
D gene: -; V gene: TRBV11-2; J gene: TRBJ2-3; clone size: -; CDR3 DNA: TGTGCCAGCAGCGCCAGGACCACAGATACGCAGTATTTT; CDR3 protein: CASSARTTDTQYF
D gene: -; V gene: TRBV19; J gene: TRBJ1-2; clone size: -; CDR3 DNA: TGTGCCAGTAGTATCCAGGGCAGACTCTATGGCTACACCTTC; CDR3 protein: CASSIQGRLYGYTF
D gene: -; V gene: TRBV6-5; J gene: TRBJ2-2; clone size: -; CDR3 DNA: TGTGCCAGCAGTTACAACGCCCGGAACACCGGGGAGCTGTTTTTT; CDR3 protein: CASSYNARNTGELFF
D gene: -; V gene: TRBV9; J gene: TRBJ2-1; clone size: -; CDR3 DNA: TGTGCCAGCAACCAAGCCGACCGGACGGATGAGCAGTTCTTC; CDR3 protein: CASNQADRTDEQFF
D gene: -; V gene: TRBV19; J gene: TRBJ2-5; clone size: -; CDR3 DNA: TGTGCCAGTAGTATGGGACGGCAAGAGACCCAGTACTTC; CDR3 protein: CASSMGRQETQYF
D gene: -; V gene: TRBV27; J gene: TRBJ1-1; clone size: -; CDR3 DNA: TGTGCCAGCAGCCAGATCCGAATATCGGAATTAGGGAACACTGAAGCTTTCTTT; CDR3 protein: CASSQIRISELGNTEAFF
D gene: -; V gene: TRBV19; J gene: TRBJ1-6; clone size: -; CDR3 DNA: TGTGCCAGTAGTATCCCTGGCCAAAATTCACCCCTCCACTTT; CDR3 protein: CASSIPGQNSPLHF
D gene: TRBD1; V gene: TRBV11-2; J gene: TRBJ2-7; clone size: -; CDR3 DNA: TGTGCCAGCAGCTTGGGACAGCCAGGTTCCTACGAGCAGTACTTC; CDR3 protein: CASSLGQPGSYEQYF
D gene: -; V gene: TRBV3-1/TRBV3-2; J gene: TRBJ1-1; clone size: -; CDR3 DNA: TGTGCCAGCAGCCAACCGGGATCGGGCACTGAAGCTTTCTTT; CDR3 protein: CASSQPGSGTEAFF
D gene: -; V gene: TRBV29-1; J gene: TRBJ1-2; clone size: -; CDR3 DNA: TGCAGCGTTGGGGGGGGAGTGAACACTAACTATGGCTACACCTTC; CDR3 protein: CSVGGGVNTNYGYTF
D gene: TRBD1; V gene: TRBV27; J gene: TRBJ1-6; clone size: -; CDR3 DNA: TGTGCCAGCAGTTTGGACAGGGGTTATTCACCCCTCCACTTT; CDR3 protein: CASSLDRGYSPLHF
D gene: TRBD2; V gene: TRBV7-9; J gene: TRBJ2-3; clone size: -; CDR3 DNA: TGTGCCAGCAGCTTAAGCGGGGGCACAGATACGCAGTATTTT; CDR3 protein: CASSLSGGTDTQYF
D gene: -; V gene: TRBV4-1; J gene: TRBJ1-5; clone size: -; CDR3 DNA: TGCGCCAGCAGCCAAGGAGATCTTCAGCCCCAGCATTTT; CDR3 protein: CASSQGDLQPQHF
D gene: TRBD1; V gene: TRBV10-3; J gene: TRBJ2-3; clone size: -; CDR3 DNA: TGTGCCATCAGTGAACGACAGGGAACAGATACGCAGTATTTT; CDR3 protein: CAISERQGTDTQYF